The T cell receptor beta chain described here comes from a study of T cells in Graves' hyperthyroidism and ophthalmopathy. RNA transcripts were the template for amplifying TCR beta CDR3 regions. The HTBI primer set was used in a first-round RT-PCR of the TCR CDR3. TCRdb independently ran MiXCR on the multiplex PCR reads; one entry per CDR3 protein. This sample has around 500,000 distinct CDR3 sequences; around 15% occur once, and the top ten carry 14%. CDR1 is LNHDA and CDR2 is SQIVND in the germline V gene (reference sequence). The CDR3 contains 14 residues. The V and J ends lost 6 bases and 5 bases, in that order; junction bases with no gene match: 7. The PBMCs studied were ones that came from about 9.9 ml fresh peripheral blood.

The source of this sequence is a woman in her thirties or forties with Graves' hyperthyroidism. The rearrangement uses TRBV19 and TRBJ2-1; the match to TRBD2 covers 7 bases. Sequencing was carried out using blood. The CDR3 DNA reads as TGTGCCAGTAGGCTGAGGGAGGGAAACAATGAGCAGTTCTTC. Protein product: CASRLREGNNEQFF.